This TCR beta chain was obtained from a study of cytomegalovirus exposure and HLA in healthy donors. Study-level background: Early on, a data release was issued that held 80 million or so unique TCRs from HLA-typed donors. Study-wide results and limits: Using a false discovery rate of 0.05, a later analysis showed that 15,000 to 20,000 TCR beta sequences were associated with HLA alleles. Productive status was seen about 90% or about 30% of the time for most TCR beta V segments in an earlier analysis.

CDR3 length: 12 amino acids. The germline V gene has CDR1 SQVTM and CDR2 ANQGSEA. Trimming shortened V by 5 bases and J by 6 bases, and 11 bases separated the two germline ends. Concerning this clone itself: The antigen remains unidentified.

The PCR made use of 60 Vbeta and 13 Jbeta primers. TCRdb's table, derived via immunoSEQ multiplex PCR, lists solely in-frame clones and lacks some. The sample lists 100,000 to 150,000 clones; about 74% were seen once. The receptor comes from a man aged 35-49 years in good health and CMV-seropositive. The sample comprised PBMCs. The chain couples TRBV29-1 to TRBJ2-1; TRBD2 might be the D (6 bases). The CDR3 protein is CSVTGDVNEQFF. The CDR3 region has the DNA TGCAGCGTTACGGGGGATGTCAATGAGCAGTTCTTC.